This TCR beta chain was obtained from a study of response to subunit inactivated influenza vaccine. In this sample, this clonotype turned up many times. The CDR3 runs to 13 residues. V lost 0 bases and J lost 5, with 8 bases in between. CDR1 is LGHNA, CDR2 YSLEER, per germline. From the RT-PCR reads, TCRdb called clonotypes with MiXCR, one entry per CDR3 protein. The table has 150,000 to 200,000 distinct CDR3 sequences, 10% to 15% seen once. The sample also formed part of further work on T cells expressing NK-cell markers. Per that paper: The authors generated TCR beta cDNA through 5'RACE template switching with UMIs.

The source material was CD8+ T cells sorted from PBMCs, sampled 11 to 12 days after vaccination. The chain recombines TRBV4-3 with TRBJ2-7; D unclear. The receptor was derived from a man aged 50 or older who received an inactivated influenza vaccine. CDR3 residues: CASSQDRQDEQYF. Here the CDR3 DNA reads TGCGCCAGCAGCCAAGATCGGCAGGACGAGCAGTACTTC.